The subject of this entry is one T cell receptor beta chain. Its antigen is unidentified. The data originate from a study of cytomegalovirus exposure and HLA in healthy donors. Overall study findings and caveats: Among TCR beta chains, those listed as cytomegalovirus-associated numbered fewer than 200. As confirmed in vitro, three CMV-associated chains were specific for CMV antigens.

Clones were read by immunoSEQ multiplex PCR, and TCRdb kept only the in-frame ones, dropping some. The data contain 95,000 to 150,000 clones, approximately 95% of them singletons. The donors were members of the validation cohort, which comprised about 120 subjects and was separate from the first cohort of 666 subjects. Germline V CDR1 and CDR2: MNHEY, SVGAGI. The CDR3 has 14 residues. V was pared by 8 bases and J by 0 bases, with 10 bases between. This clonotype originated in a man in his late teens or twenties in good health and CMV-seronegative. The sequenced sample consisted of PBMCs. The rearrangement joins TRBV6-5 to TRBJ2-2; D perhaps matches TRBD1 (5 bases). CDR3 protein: CASRGQTNTGELFF. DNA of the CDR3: TGTGCCAGCCGCGGACAAACGAACACCGGGGAGCTGTTTTTT.